This entry features one TCR beta chain sequence. A J-beta primer mix and a sample-barcoded 5' primer were used in a second PCR of roughly 7 to 12 cycles. Unique molecular identifiers of 12 random nucleotides labeled each cDNA. Sequencing yielded, for each sample, at least 2.5 million paired-end reads carrying CDR3. TCRdb re-called the 5' RACE reads with MiXCR, one entry per CDR3 protein. Of about 1.5 million distinct CDR3 sequences detected, roughly 43% appear once; the ten largest clones hold 4%. The data were obtained in a study of blood T cells in healthy people across ages. As for the study in general: The capture of about one barcoded beta molecule per two T cells was achieved by template switching.

V lost 3 bases, J lost 3 bases, and 12 bases lay in between. This CDR3 contains 14 residues. This chain uses TRBV12-3 or TRBV12-4 with TRBJ2-7; the D call may be TRBD1 or TRBD2 (5 bases each). The receptor was derived from a young woman in good health. The specimen was blood. The DNA for the CDR3 is TGTGCCAGCAGTTTCGGTGCAGGGAGCTACGAGCAGTACTTC. Its translation: CASSFGAGSYEQYF.